The source of this T cell receptor (beta chain) is a study of shared clonotypes between healthy human individuals (dated by TCRdb to between 2020 and 2021). Concerning the study at large: The cohort included three men and a couple of women between 18 and 49 years of age. Blood TCR repertoires of several healthy adults were deeply sequenced to estimate repertoire size and the extent of clonotype sharing between individuals. To increase sequencing depth and limit assay-specific biases, different laboratories used diverse techniques to prepare libraries and sequence TCR repertoires. Leukapheresis yielded between about 0.94 and 9.5 billion PBMCs per donor. Results and caveats for the whole study, not just this receptor: Because the study included only a small number of donors, the genetic and exposure-history diversity represented was limited. Pairwise subsampling led to the expectation that sequencing depth would affect the degree of clonotype sharing among donors. Sampling was restricted to blood, and TCR repertoires in tissue are likely to differ from TCR repertoires in blood.

In regard to this clone: The target of this receptor is not known. No base-level quality is on record; no much larger clone is a single base apart.

The donors were healthy, HIV-negative adults with no recently reported acute infections or vaccinations. Every donor was a Caucasian adult living in Nashville, Tennessee, USA. For unsorted samples, 75 million to 100 million PBMCs were counted and genomic DNA was extracted with the QIAamp DNA Blood Mini kit. After blood collection by leukapheresis, PBMCs were isolated using Ficoll-Histopaque density gradient centrifugation and then cryopreserved in the vapor phase of liquid nitrogen. V is clipped by 7 bases and J by 4 bases, and the sequence between their germline boundaries is 19 bases long. From cysteine to phenylalanine, the CDR3 is 15 amino acids long. Kept here is only the CDR3 DNA, which spans 45 bases and is read in frame from base 1. For CDR1 and CDR2, the germline V gene (reference sequence) lists SEHNR and FQNEAQ. TCR CDR3 regions were amplified from genomic DNA by multiplex PCR using the deep immunoSEQ assay. Genomic DNA extracted from each cell subset was distributed evenly over all wells of several immunoSEQ 96-well plates, and each plate served as one replicate. For unsorted PBMC, roughly 300 ng of genomic DNA, equivalent to about 30,000 T cell genomes, went into each replicate PCR. Ten immunoSEQ deep assay plates were used to sequence the unsorted PBMC genomic DNA. Purified libraries were measured with a Qubit 3.0 fluorometer, size-checked on a Bioanalyzer 2100, and measured again with the KAPA Library Quantification kit. Every immunoSEQ 96-well plate was sequenced on a dedicated single-read 150-cycle Illumina NextSeq 550 flow cell. Under the source paper's analysis protocol: Because the immunoSEQ output included only junctional sequences and no quality scores, the filtering could not be the same as the filtering used for full-length reads. Sequences were annotated with PyIR, a Python wrapper for IgBLAST v1.9, and V/J genes and CDR3 were assigned using IMGT germline references. Reads were removed for weak V/J assignments (E-value above 1e-6), missing CDR3, stop codons, out-of-frame junctions, or ambiguous translated residues. V3J clonotypes were defined by identical inferred V gene, J gene, and CDR3 amino acid sequence. To compute the percentage overlap between repertoires, the number of shared unique clonotypes was divided by the size of the smaller repertoire. RTK rarefaction, the Chao1 estimator, and Recon v2.1 estimates of unobserved clonotypes were used to assess repertoire richness. Held by TCRdb, this immuneACCESS table contains in-frame sequences only and omits some clones. Under half of the omission traces to an unresolved V gene where checked; the cause of the rest is unknown. V and J calls plus clone size are reproduced from that table; the DNA served to infer D and trimming. This sample gives about 480,000 clones in total; roughly 85% of them show up just once. Of the sample, approximately 13% is held by the ten largest clones.

The sequence was obtained from a middle-aged woman in good health. Some clones in this sample may be carry-over from other donors' samples. Material: PBMCs. The rearranged segments are TRBV7-9 and TRBJ1-1; a confident D gene designation cannot be given. The CDR3 protein sequence reads: CASMTGPGSGTEAFF. The DNA sequence is given as TGTGCCAGCATGACCGGCCCCGGGTCTGGCACTGAAGCTTTCTTT.